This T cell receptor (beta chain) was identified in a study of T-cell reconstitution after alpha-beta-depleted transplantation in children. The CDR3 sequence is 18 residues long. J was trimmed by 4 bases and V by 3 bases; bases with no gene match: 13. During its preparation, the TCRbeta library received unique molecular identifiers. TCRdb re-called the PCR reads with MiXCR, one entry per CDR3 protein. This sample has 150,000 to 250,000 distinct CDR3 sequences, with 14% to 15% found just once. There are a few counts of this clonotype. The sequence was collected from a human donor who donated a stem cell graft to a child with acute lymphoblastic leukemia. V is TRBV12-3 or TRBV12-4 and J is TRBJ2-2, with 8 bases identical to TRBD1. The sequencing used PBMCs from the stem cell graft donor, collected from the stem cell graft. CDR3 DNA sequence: TGTGCCAGCAGTTTTTTCCGGCAGGGGGCTACGATCACCGGGGAGCTGTTTTTT. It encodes CASSFFRQGATITGELFF.